This T cell receptor (beta chain) comes out of a study of CD8+CD57+ T cells in acquired aplastic anemia. Study-wide points: It was found that some 30 CD8+ CDR3 sequences were shared between patients and controls.

This clonotype was seen a few times. Antigen unknown. Genomic DNA acted as the template from which TCR beta VDJ combination and CDR3 sequence profiling were carried out. Using its own MiXCR run on the reads, TCRdb lists one record per CDR3 protein. The table has 250,000 to 300,000 distinct CDR3 sequences, roughly 50% seen once. The germline V and J ends were trimmed by 7 bases and 5 bases, with 17 bases remaining between them. CDR1 is SEHNR and CDR2 is FQNEAQ in the germline V gene (reference sequence). The CDR3 length is 14 residues. The J gene is TRBJ2-5, the V gene TRBV7-9, with unresolved D. The sample consisted of sorted CD4+, CD8+, or CD8+CD57+ T cells (not recorded which) from PBMCs. This TCR derives from a human donor with severe aplastic anemia or a healthy control (not recorded which). CDR3: CASILVGSGETQYF. The DNA of the CDR3 is TGTGCCAGCATCCTCGTGGGGTCTGGTGAGACCCAGTACTTC.